Listed below are T cell receptor beta chains from one sample, sequenced in a study of CD8 T cells in Susac syndrome. TCRdb re-called the immunoSEQ multiplex PCR reads with MiXCR, one entry per CDR3 protein. The table includes about 240,000 distinct CDR3 sequences, 90% to 96% detected once. The source material was CD4+ T cells from PBMCs. The source is a human donor with Susac syndrome. Each CDR3 is given with its conserved first and last residue. Each record gives: D gene, clone size, J gene, V gene, CDR3 DNA, CDR3 protein. D genes are given only for firm matches. Clone size appears in some rows only: once, few, many, or a class for an expanded clone.

>.|once|TRBJ2-3|TRBV11-3
TGTGCCAGCAGCTTAGAGGGCGGTCCGTACACAGATACGCAGTATTTT
CASSLEGGPYTDTQYF
>.|.|TRBJ2-7|TRBV15
TGTGCCACCAGCAGAGTCCCGGACCTCTACGAGCAGTACTTC
CATSRVPDLYEQYF
>TRBD2|.|TRBJ2-1|TRBV12-3/TRBV12-4
TGTGCCAGCAGTTTGACCGGACTAGCCGGTGAGCAGTTCTTC
CASSLTGLAGEQFF
>.|.|TRBJ2-1|TRBV19
TGTGCCAGTAAGCAGGGCTCCTACAATGAGCAGTTCTTC
CASKQGSYNEQFF
>.|.|TRBJ2-1|TRBV3-1
TGTGCCAGCAGCCAGCTAGGCAATGAGCAGTTCTTC
CASSQLGNEQFF
>.|once|TRBJ2-1|TRBV21-1
TGTGCCAGCAGCAAATGGTCTAGCGGGAGAGCGTGTGAGCAGTTCTTC
CASSKWSSGRACEQFF
>.|.|TRBJ2-7|TRBV7-9
TGTGCCAGCAGCTTAAGCGGTTTCCGAGCCGGCGGCCCCGAGCAGTACTTC
CASSLSGFRAGGPEQYF
>.|.|TRBJ2-4|TRBV1
TGCACCAGCAGCCGGGGACTAGCGCCAAGGGACATTCAGTACTTC
CTSSRGLAPRDIQYF
>.|.|TRBJ1-1|TRBV20-1
TGCAGTGCCCGTAGACAGGCCGGCACTGAAGCTTTCTTT
CSARRQAGTEAFF
>TRBD2|.|TRBJ2-3|TRBV3-1
TGTGCCAGCGGACTTAGCGGGAGGACAGATACGCAGTATTTT
CASGLSGRTDTQYF
>.|once|TRBJ2-7|TRBV12-3/TRBV12-4
TGTGCCAGCAGTCCCTTAGTGGAGCAGTACTTC
CASSPLVEQYF
>TRBD1|.|TRBJ1-5|TRBV4-1
TGCGCCAGCAGCCAAGCGTTAGGGGGCAGTCAGCCCCAGCATTTT
CASSQALGGSQPQHF
>TRBD1|once|TRBJ2-2|TRBV7-9
TGTGCCAGCAGCTTAGGGGACAGGACCGGGGAGCTGTTTTTT
CASSLGDRTGELFF
>TRBD2|.|TRBJ2-2|TRBV30
TGTGCCTGGAGTTCCCTAGCGGGAAGGGTCCCCGGGGAGCTGTTTTTT
CAWSSLAGRVPGELFF
>.|.|TRBJ2-1|TRBV9
TGTGCCAGCAGCTCCTCCGGGGGGCGTGAGCAGTTCTTC
CASSSSGGREQFF
>.|.|TRBJ2-5|TRBV12-3/TRBV12-4
TGTGCCAGCAGTTTACAGGTTCAGACCCAGTACTTC
CASSLQVQTQYF
>TRBD1|once|TRBJ2-3|TRBV19
TGTGCCAGTGCCGACAGGGGACGGGATACGCAGTATTTT
CASADRGRDTQYF
>.|.|TRBJ1-1|TRBV2
TGTGCCAGCAGTGCTGACAGTGGAATGAACACTGAAGCTTTCTTT
CASSADSGMNTEAFF
>.|.|TRBJ2-7|TRBV7-9
TGTGCCAGCAGCTTAGCCAGGGGACATGCCATGGAGCAGTACTTC
CASSLARGHAMEQYF
>TRBD2|.|TRBJ2-5|TRBV3-1
TGTGCCAGCAGCCAACTAGCGGAAGAGACCCAGTACTTC
CASSQLAEETQYF
>.|.|TRBJ1-4|TRBV30
TGTGCCTGGAGTGTTGCCCAAGATGAAAAACTGTTTTTT
CAWSVAQDEKLFF
>.|.|TRBJ2-5|TRBV4-1
TGCGCCAGCAGCCAAGTGTTAGGACGGGAGGACAGGAAGACCCAGTACTTC
CASSQVLGREDRKTQYF
>.|.|TRBJ1-5|TRBV3-1
TGTGCCAGCAGCAAGGGGCTAGAGGGTCAGCCCCAGCATTTT
CASSKGLEGQPQHF
>TRBD1|.|TRBJ1-1|TRBV3-1
TGTGCCAGCAGCCCCCACAGGGGGCCGAACACTGAAGCTTTCTTT
CASSPHRGPNTEAFF
>TRBD2|once|TRBJ2-3|TRBV29-1
TGCAGCGTTGAGGGGTCGGGACTAGCGGGAGGGGATACGCAGTATTTT
CSVEGSGLAGGDTQYF
>.|.|TRBJ2-1|TRBV29-1
TGCAGCGTTGAAGTGGTCGGGAGATCGTTCTTC
CSVEVVGRSFF
>TRBD2|.|TRBJ2-2|TRBV11-2
TGTGCCAGCAGCTTAGTGGGACTAGCGCCCGGGGAGCTGTTTTTT
CASSLVGLAPGELFF
>.|few|TRBJ2-7|TRBV10-3
TGTGCCATCAGTGAGTCTATAGGCGAGCAGTACTTC
CAISESIGEQYF
>.|.|TRBJ2-3|TRBV30
TGTGCCTGGAGCGACGGAGACTACACAGATACGCAGTATTTT
CAWSDGDYTDTQYF
>TRBD1|once|TRBJ2-1|TRBV15
TGTGCCACCAGCAAAGGGACAGGGTGGGTAGATGAGCAGTTCTTC
CATSKGTGWVDEQFF
>.|.|TRBJ1-4|TRBV27
TGTGCCAGCAGTTGGAGGGACGGCCCTAATGAAAAACTGTTTTTT
CASSWRDGPNEKLFF
>.|.|TRBJ1-5|TRBV20-1
TGCAGTGCTAGTAGCCGGACCTCGCCCAATCAGCCCCAGCATTTT
CSASSRTSPNQPQHF
>TRBD2|.|TRBJ2-7|TRBV7-2
TGTGCCAGCAGCTCTCCGGGACTAGAATACGAGCAGTACTTC
CASSSPGLEYEQYF
>TRBD1|.|TRBJ2-2|TRBV7-9
TGTGCCAGCAGCCCCGGGACAGGGGAGCCCGGGGAGCTGTTTTTT
CASSPGTGEPGELFF
>.|.|TRBJ2-7|TRBV5-4
TGTGCCAGCAGCTTGGCCGGGGTGGCGGACTACGAGCAGTACTTC
CASSLAGVADYEQYF
>TRBD1|.|TRBJ2-5|TRBV27
TGTGCCAGCAGACCGACAGGGCACGAGACCCAGTACTTC
CASRPTGHETQYF
>.|.|TRBJ1-1|TRBV7-2
TGTGCCAGCAGCCGTTCTGGGCAGCCAGTAATCCCTGAAGCTTTCTTT
CASSRSGQPVIPEAFF
>TRBD1|.|TRBJ1-4|TRBV18
TGTGCCAGCTCACCACCGCGGGACAGAGGAATTGTTGCAACTAATGAAAAACTGTTTTTT
CASSPPRDRGIVATNEKLFF
>.|.|TRBJ1-2|TRBV15
TGTGCCACCAGCGACAGCGTTGGCTACACCTTC
CATSDSVGYTF
>.|.|TRBJ2-2|TRBV7-3
TGTGCCAGCAGCTTAAGAAGGGGGTCCGACACCGGGGAGCTGTTTTTT
CASSLRRGSDTGELFF
>TRBD2|.|TRBJ2-7|TRBV27
TGTGCCAGCAGTTTATTCGGGAGGGCCGGATACGAGCAGTACTTC
CASSLFGRAGYEQYF